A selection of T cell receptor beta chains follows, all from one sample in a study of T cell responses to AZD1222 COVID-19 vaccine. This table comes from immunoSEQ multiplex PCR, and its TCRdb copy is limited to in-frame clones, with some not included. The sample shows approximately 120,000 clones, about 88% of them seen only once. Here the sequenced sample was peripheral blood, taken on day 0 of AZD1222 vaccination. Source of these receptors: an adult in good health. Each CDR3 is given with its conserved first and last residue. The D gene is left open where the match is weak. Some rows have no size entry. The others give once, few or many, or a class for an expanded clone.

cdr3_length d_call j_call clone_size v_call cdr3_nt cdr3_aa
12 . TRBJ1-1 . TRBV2 TGTGCCAGCAGTTTTGACAACGGTGAAGCTTTCTTT CASSFDNGEAFF
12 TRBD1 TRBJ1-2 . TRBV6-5 TGTGCCAGCAGTCGGACAGGGAAAGGCTACACCTTC CASSRTGKGYTF
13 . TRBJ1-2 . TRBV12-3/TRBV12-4 TGTGCCAGCAGGGACCCGGGCGTCTATGGCTACACCTTC CASRDPGVYGYTF
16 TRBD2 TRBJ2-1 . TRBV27 TGTGCCAGCAGGAGCGGGAGGGCCTTCTCCTACAATGAGCAGTTCTTC CASRSGRAFSYNEQFF
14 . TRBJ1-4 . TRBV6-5 TGTGCCAGCAGTTACAACAGGTTTTCTGAAAAACTGTTTTTT CASSYNRFSEKLFF
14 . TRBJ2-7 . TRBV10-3 TGTGCCATCAACCCCGCCAGGGGATCCTACGAGCAGTACTTC CAINPARGSYEQYF
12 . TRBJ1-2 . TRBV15 TGTGCCACCAGCAGAGGGAGGGACCCCTACACCTTC CATSRGRDPYTF
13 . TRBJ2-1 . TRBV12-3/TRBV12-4 TGTGCCAGCAGCCAAAACAGATACAATGAGCAGTTCTTC CASSQNRYNEQFF
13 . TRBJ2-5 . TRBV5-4 TGTGCCAGCAGCTTGCCAGGGCAAGAGACCCAGTACTTC CASSLPGQETQYF
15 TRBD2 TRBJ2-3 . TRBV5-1 TGCGCCAGCAACTCGGGCAGCGGGAGCGCAGATACGCAGTATTTT CASNSGSGSADTQYF
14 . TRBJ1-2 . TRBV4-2 TGTGCCAGCAGCCAAGAAAGTGGCAGTTATGGCTACACCTTC CASSQESGSYGYTF
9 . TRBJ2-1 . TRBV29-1 TGCAGCGTGGGACATCCCCCCTTCTTC CSVGHPPFF
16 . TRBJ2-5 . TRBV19 TGTGCCAGTAGTATATGGGGCACACGACAAGGGGAGACCCAGTACTTC CASSIWGTRQGETQYF
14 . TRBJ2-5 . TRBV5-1 TGCGCCAGCAGCTTGGGCAGGATTCAAGAGACCCAGTACTTC CASSLGRIQETQYF
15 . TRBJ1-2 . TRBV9 TGTGCCAGCAGCGTAGACGGGGGTCTCAACTATGGCTACACCTTC CASSVDGGLNYGYTF
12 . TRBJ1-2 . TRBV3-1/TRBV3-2 TGTGCCAGCAGCCAAGGGATCGTGGGCTACACCTTC CASSQGIVGYTF
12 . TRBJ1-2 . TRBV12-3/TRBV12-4 TGTGCCAGCAGTTTATGGGGGGCCGGCTACACCTTC CASSLWGAGYTF
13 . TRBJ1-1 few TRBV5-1 TGCGCCAGCAGCTTAATCGGGAGCACTGAAGCTTTCTTT CASSLIGSTEAFF
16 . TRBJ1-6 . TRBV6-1 TGTGCCAGCAGTGAAGTCCTACCGGGGGGAAGATCACCCCTCCACTTT CASSEVLPGGRSPLHF
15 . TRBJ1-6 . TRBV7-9 TGTGCCAGCAGTAGTAGCAGCTTGGGGAATTCACCCCTCCACTTT CASSSSSLGNSPLHF
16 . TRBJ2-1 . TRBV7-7 TGTGCCAGCAGCTTAAGTCCCGGCAGGGGAGCCGGTGAGCAGTTCTTC CASSLSPGRGAGEQFF
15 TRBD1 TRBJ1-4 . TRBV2 TGTGCCAGCAGTGAAGCGGGGACAGGGTGGGAAAAACTGTTTTTT CASSEAGTGWEKLFF
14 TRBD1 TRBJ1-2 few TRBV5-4 TGTGCCAGCAGCTCCTCAGGACAGGGGAATGGCTACACCTTC CASSSSGQGNGYTF
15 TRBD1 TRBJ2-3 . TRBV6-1 TGTGCCAGCAGTGACCCAGGGGGTCCCACAGATACGCAGTATTTT CASSDPGGPTDTQYF
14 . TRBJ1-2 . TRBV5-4 TGTGCCAGCAGCTGGGGACGGATAACCTATGGCTACACCTTC CASSWGRITYGYTF
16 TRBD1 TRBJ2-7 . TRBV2 TGTGCCAGCAGCCCCGGGACAGGCTTTAGCTCCTACGAGCAGTACTTC CASSPGTGFSSYEQYF
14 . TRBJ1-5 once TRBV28 TGTGCCAGCAGTCCCGACAATAGCAATCAGCCCCAGCATTTT CASSPDNSNQPQHF
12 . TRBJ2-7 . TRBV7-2 TGTGCCAGCAGCCCGCCCACCTACGAGCAGTACTTC CASSPPTYEQYF
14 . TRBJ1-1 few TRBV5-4 TGTGCCAGCAGCTTGGCAGGGTGGGGGGTCGAAGCTTTCTTT CASSLAGWGVEAFF
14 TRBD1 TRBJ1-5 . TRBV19 TGTGCCAGTCAGGGGGGGCAGCCCAATCAGCCCCAGCATTTT CASQGGQPNQPQHF
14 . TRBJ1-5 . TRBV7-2 TGTGCCAGCAGCTTAGGGGGGGTCAATCAGCCCCAGCATTTT CASSLGGVNQPQHF
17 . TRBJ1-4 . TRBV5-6 TGTGCCAGCAGCTCGTTTTCGGGAGACTCAATTTTAGAAAAACTGTTTTTT CASSSFSGDSILEKLFF
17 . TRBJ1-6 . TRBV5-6 TGTGCCAGCAGCTTGTGGGGAGGGCGGAGCAGTAATTCACCCCTCCACTTT CASSLWGGRSSNSPLHF
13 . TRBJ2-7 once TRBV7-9 TGTGCCAGCAGCTTCCTCCTCTGGGACGAGCAGTACTTC CASSFLLWDEQYF
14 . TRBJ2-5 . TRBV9 TGTGCCAGCAGCGTAGGGGCTTTGGGGGAGACCCAGTACTTC CASSVGALGETQYF
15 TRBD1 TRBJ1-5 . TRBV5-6 TGTGCCAGCAGCTCGCAGACAGGGTATGATCAGCCCCAGCATTTT CASSSQTGYDQPQHF
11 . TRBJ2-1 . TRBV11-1 TGTGCCAGCAGCAGGAGGGTTGAGCAGTTCTTC CASSRRVEQFF
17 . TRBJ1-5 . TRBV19 TGTGCCAGTAGTATTCAGGACACAGCTTATAGCAATCAGCCCCAGCATTTT CASSIQDTAYSNQPQHF
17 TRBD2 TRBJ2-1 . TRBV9 TGTGCCAGCAGCATACTAGCGGGAGGACCCCCGGACAATGAGCAGTTCTTC CASSILAGGPPDNEQFF
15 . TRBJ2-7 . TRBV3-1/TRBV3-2 TGTGCCAGCAGCCATCTATTCGACCCGAGCTACGAGCAGTACTTC CASSHLFDPSYEQYF
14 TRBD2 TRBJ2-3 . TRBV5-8 TGTGCCAGCAGCTCGGGGACTAGTTATCGAACGCAGTATTTT CASSSGTSYRTQYF
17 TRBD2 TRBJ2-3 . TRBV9 TGTGCCAGCAGCCATAAGTCGGGCGGGAGGTTGACAGATACGCAGTATTTT CASSHKSGGRLTDTQYF
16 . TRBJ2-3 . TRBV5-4 TGTGCCAGCAGTAGGGGTAGCGGCCAGAGGGGAGATACGCAGTATTTT CASSRGSGQRGDTQYF
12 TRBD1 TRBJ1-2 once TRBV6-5 TGTGCCAGCAGAGGACAGGGGGCTGGCTACACCTTC CASRGQGAGYTF
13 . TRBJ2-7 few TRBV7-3 TGTGCCAGCAGCTTAATGGGGGGCTACGAGCAGTACTTC CASSLMGGYEQYF
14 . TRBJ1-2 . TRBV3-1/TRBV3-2 TGTGCCAGCAGCCAAGATAGGCAGGGCTATGGCTACACCTTC CASSQDRQGYGYTF
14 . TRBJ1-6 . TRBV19 TGTGCCAGCATACCCCGGGGGCATAATTCACCCCTCCACTTT CASIPRGHNSPLHF
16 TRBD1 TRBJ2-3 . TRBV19 TGTGCCAGTAGTCAGGGGACAGGGTTCGGCCCAGATACGCAGTATTTT CASSQGTGFGPDTQYF
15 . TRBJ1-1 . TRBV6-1 TGTGCCAGCAGTGAATTCTGGGGCCCTAACACTGAAGCTTTCTTT CASSEFWGPNTEAFF
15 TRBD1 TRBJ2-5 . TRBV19 TGTGCCAGTAAGGCGGGGACAGGGTCCCGAGAGACCCAGTACTTC CASKAGTGSRETQYF
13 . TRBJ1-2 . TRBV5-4 TGTGCCAGCAGCTTGCCAGGGGTCTATGGCTACACCTTC CASSLPGVYGYTF
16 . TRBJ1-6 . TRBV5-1 TGCGCCAGCAGCTTGGAGGGGGGAGTTGGTAATTCACCCCTCCACTTT CASSLEGGVGNSPLHF
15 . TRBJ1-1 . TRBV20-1 TGCAGTGCTAGTGGGGCTCTTCCCAGGGACACTGAAGCTTTCTTT CSASGALPRDTEAFF
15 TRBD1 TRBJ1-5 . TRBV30 TGTGCCTGGAGTCCACCGGGACAGACCAATCAGCCCCAGCATTTT CAWSPPGQTNQPQHF
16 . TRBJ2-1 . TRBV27 TGTGCCAGCAGACCTGACTCCTTGGGCTCCTACAATGAGCAGTTCTTC CASRPDSLGSYNEQFF